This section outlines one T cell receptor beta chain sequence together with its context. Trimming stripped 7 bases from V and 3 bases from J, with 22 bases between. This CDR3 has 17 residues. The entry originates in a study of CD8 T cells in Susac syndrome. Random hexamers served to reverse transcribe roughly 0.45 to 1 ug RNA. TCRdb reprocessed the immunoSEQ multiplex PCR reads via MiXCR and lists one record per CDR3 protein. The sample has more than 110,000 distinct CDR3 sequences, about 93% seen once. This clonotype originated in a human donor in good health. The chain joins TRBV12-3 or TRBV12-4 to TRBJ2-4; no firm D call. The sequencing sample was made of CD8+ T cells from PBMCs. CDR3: CASTPTPAFFGKNIQYF. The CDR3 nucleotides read TGTGCCAGCACCCCCACACCCGCATTTTTTGGCAAAAACATTCAGTACTTC.